The 17 T cell receptor beta chains below all came from one sample that was sequenced in a study of tumor and adjacent non-tumor tissue in lung cancer. This sample's RNA came from whole unsorted tissue. This non-tumor lung sample came from over 3 cm beyond the tumor edge. A modified ARM-PCR protocol with three rounds of nested PCR amplified TCRbeta. In TCRdb, the multiplex PCR reads were re-called with MiXCR into one record per CDR3 protein. The sample has fewer than 100,000 distinct CDR3 sequences; roughly 77% are singletons. The sample taken for sequencing was distant non-tumor lung tissue. Receptors were obtained from a woman in her fifties or sixties with non-small cell lung cancer.

With regard to this clonotype: Mismatch with germline at one junction end may stem from a read error. J is TRBJ2-1 and V is TRBV12-5; weak D call: TRBD1 (5 bases). The CDR3 sequence is 16 residues long. From germline, CDR1 is LGHNT and CDR2 FRNRAP. The CDR3 coding sequence is TGTGCTAGTAGTTTGGTATGGGCAGGGCACGGGCCTGAGCAGTTCTTC. Its protein product is CASSLVWAGHGPEQFF. The full variable domain, with the rest looked up from reference TRBV12-5 and TRBJ2-1, is DARVTQTPRHKVTEMGQEVTMRCQPILGHNTVFWYRQTMMQGLELLAYFRNRAPLDDSGMPKDRFSAEMPDATLATLKIQPSEPRDSAVYFCASSLVWAGHGPEQFFGPGTRLTVL.

The rearrangement uses TRBV12-3 or TRBV12-4 and TRBJ2-1; 10 positions agree with TRBD2. This CDR3 has 16 residues. Trimming at V came to 1 base and at J to 12 bases, leaving 12 bases not matched to a gene. The CDR3 region has the DNA TGTGCCAGCAGTTTAGATCGAGCGGGAGGGTCACAGGTGCAGTTCTTC. Translating it yields CASSLDRAGGSQVQFF.

The chain is built from TRBV29-1 and TRBJ2-4; D possibly matches TRBD1 or TRBD2 (5 bases each). Trimming took off 5 bases at V and 8 bases at J, with 16 bases between the two ends. The CDR3 loop spans 13 amino acids. Germline lookup yields CDR1 SQVTM and CDR2 ANQGSEA. CDR3 DNA: TGCAGCGTTTTCAATCGAGGGGTAGACATTCAGTACTTC. Protein: CSVFNRGVDIQYF.

This clonotype has ten or more counts. V usage is TRBV20-1 and J usage is TRBJ2-4; D is uncertain. Germline lookup yields CDR1 DFQATT and CDR2 SNEGSKA (reference sequence). CDR3 length equals 12 residues. V dropped 2 bases and J dropped 8 bases, with 10 bases sitting between them. The CDR3 here is CSARRLGDIQYF. The CDR3 nucleotides read TGCAGTGCTAGAAGACTTGGGGACATTCAGTACTTC.

This clonotype was counted once. This may be a read error, as it is one base from a much larger clone. J is TRBJ2-3 and V is TRBV20-1, with 9 positions matching TRBD2. The germline gives CDR1 DFQATT, CDR2 SNEGSKA (reference sequence). Germline trimming cut 0 bases from V and 1 base from J; bases unmatched to any gene: 11. The CDR3 extends over 18 amino acids. CDR3 sequence (DNA): TGCAGTGCTAGAGACCCTAGCGGGATGAAACATGGCACAGATACGCAGTATTTT. This codes for CSARDPSGMKHGTDTQYF.

In regard to this clonotype: A read error may be the cause here, since a much bigger clone is one base away. This chain joins TRBV20-1 and TRBJ2-2; the D call may be TRBD1 or TRBD2 (5 bases each). V lost 4 bases, J lost 4 bases, and 10 bases lay in between. The CDR3 runs to 13 residues. Germline V gene lookup returns CDR1 DFQATT and CDR2 SNEGSKA (reference sequence). CDR3 protein: CSAKGTRTGELFF. The CDR3 nucleotides are TGCAGTGCTAAGGGGACCCGCACCGGGGAGCTGTTTTTT.

The V call is TRBV20-1, the J call TRBJ2-7; D gene unclear. The CDR3 loop spans 14 amino acids. V was clipped by 3 bases and J by 0 bases, with 12 bases between them. Germline V gives CDR1 DFQATT, CDR2 SNEGSKA (reference sequence). The CDR3 nucleotides read TGCAGTGCTAGCACCCCGCGGAGCTCCTACGAGCAGTACTTC. The encoded protein is CSASTPRSSYEQYF.

A remark on this clonotype: A much bigger clone sits one base away, suggesting this may be a read error. This likely comes from a read error, as the CDR3 has no conserved phenylalanine or tryptophan at its end. This sequence joins TRBV12-3 or TRBV12-4 and TRBJ1-1, with TRBD1 as a possible D gene (6 bases). CDR3 size: 14 residues. The V gene lost 2 bases and the J gene lost 0 bases, with 7 bases spanning the gap. The CDR3 spells CASSLQGMNTEAFS. In nucleotides, the CDR3 is TGTGCCAGCAGTTTACAGGGGATGAACACTGAAGCTTTCTCT.

This clonotype was detected ten times or more. The V call is TRBV27, the J call TRBJ1-1; D remains ambiguous. The V end lost 5 bases, the J end lost 4 bases, and 11 bases lay between the germline ends. There are 13 residues in the CDR3. CDR1 MNHEY and CDR2 SMNVEV come from the germline V gene (reference sequence). Here the CDR3 DNA reads TGTGCCAGCAGTCTCTTGGGAACCACTGAAGCTTTCTTT. Amino acid sequence: CASSLLGTTEAFF.

The rearrangement uses TRBV7-2 and TRBJ2-7, with D hard to call. The CDR3 loop spans 13 amino acids. V gave up 5 bases and J gave up 7 bases, with 15 bases separating them. The germline CDR1 and CDR2 sequences are SGHTA and FQGNSA. This chain's CDR3 is CASSTSARYEQYF. In DNA form, the CDR3 reads TGTGCCAGCAGCACCAGCGCCAGATATGAGCAGTACTTC.

This clonotype was counted only a few times. The junction departs from the called germline gene at one end, perhaps through a read error. The V and J genes are TRBV29-1 and TRBJ2-2, with 7 bases that match TRBD1. The germline gives CDR1 SQVTM, CDR2 ANQGSEA. CDR3 length equals 15 residues. The CDR3 loop is CGVETGQLNTGELFF. The DNA of the CDR3 is TGCGGCGTTGAGACGGGACAGCTCAACACCGGGGAGCTATTTTTT.

Regarding this clonotype: An end of the junction does not agree with germline; a read error may underlie this. The chain employs TRBV11-2 and TRBJ2-1, with 9 bases fitting TRBD2. The CDR3 covers 15 residues. Germline CDR1 is SGHAT and CDR2 is FQNNGV. In DNA, the CDR3 is TGTGTCAGCAGCTCCGTAGCGGGAGAATCAGGTGAGCAGTTCTTC. Encoded protein: CVSSSVAGESGEQFF.

About this clonotype itself: Just one base apart from a much larger clone, this may be a read error. V is TRBV20-1 and J is TRBJ1-3; D not certain. The CDR3 runs 12 residues. Germline CDR1 is DFQATT and CDR2 is SNEGSKA (reference sequence). CDR3 sequence: CSAYGSVNTIYF. CDR3 in DNA: TGCAGTGCGTATGGGTCTGTAAACACCATATATTTT.

As concerns this clonotype: A junction boundary mismatches the germline segment, possibly from a read error. The chain recombines TRBV20-1 with TRBJ1-6; TRBD1 might be the D (5 bases). There are 14 residues in the CDR3. From germline, CDR1 is DFQATT and CDR2 SNEGSKA (reference sequence). The CDR3 is CSARDGRVNSSLHF. DNA of the CDR3: TGCAGTGCTAGAGATGGCAGGGTGAATTCATCCCTCCACTTT.

Comment on this clonotype: Relative to the germline gene, one junction end is altered; a read error may explain this. The chain combines TRBV6-5 with TRBJ2-1, with 9 positions matching TRBD2. The CDR3 loop spans 15 amino acids. CDR1 and CDR2 from the germline V gene are MNHEY and SVGAGI. The CDR3 reads CASSYTAGGGYDQFF. Written as DNA, the CDR3 is TGTGCCAGCAGTTATACGGCGGGAGGGGGATATGATCAGTTCTTC.

Concerning this clonotype itself: Sequence at one end of the junction differs from germline and may be a read error. This chain links TRBV11-2 with TRBJ2-5; 9 bases fit TRBD2. The germline V gene has CDR1 SGHAT and CDR2 FQNNGV. The CDR3 covers 16 residues. The CDR3 loop reads CVSSLRIGTSLETQYF. The CDR3 DNA follows: TGTGTCAGCAGTCTCAGAATCGGGACTAGCCTGGAGACCCAGTACTTC.

As concerns this clonotype: One end of the junction is discordant with germline, which a read error may explain. V gene TRBV6-5 combines with J gene TRBJ1-2; a weak D match, TRBD1 (6 bases). The length of the CDR3 is 16 residues. Per germline, CDR1 MNHEY and CDR2 SVGAGI. The DNA of the CDR3 is TGTGCGACCCTCTTTTCGGGGGCAGGAGCTAACTATGGCTACATCTTC. Translation: CATLFSGAGANYGYIF.